This is a list of T cell receptor beta chains from one sample in a study of lymphopenia after photon versus proton radiotherapy. Sequenced by immunoSEQ multiplex PCR; TCRdb stores in-frame clones only, minus some. This table has approximately 22,000 clones, around four fifths appearing once. The input for sequencing was peripheral blood, taken from a patient treated with proton-based radiotherapy. The receptors originated from an older woman with pancreatic cancer. Both conserved end residues are trimmed from each CDR3.

TRBV29-1 | SANRALTGELF
TRBV6-6 | ASSPELAGPRVY
TRBV7-2 | ASSLNANVREGRGEF
TRBV5-4 | ASIVRRDGGNEQF
TRBV28 | ASSLSADSFNEKLF
TRBV28 | ASSLADFRTGTVISTDTQY
TRBV28 | ASSPNLGQASEQY
TRBV5-4 | ASSLGTENGYT
TRBV5-1 | ASSLEGRSNEKLF
TRBV19 | ASSESVNQPQH
TRBV5-1 | ASSPGTSQETQY
TRBV10-3 | AISEGNPAQETQY
TRBV28 | ASSTPLSSGNTIY
TRBV18 | ASSPLGTSVGPYEQY
TRBV2 | ASRQGYTDTQY
TRBV9 | ASSVARAGSNGYT
TRBV11-1 | ASSSTSGFQETQY
TRBV27 | ASGISGGYTEAF
TRBV6-5 | ATQDRVDEQY
TRBV28 | ASTLQGYSPLH
TRBV5-1 | ASSLSLGPTEAF
TRBV14 | ASSQIPADRSTEAF
TRBV25-1 | ASSDSYRVDTQY
TRBV28 | ASRDLNDQPQH